This T cell receptor (beta chain) was sequenced in a study of cytotoxic CD8 clonotypes in ibrutinib-treated CLL. On the study more broadly: Response specimens were obtained following a median treatment duration of approximately 11 months, with a range of 6 to 36.

Germline V gene data show CDR1 as SEHNR and CDR2 as FQNEAQ (reference sequence). The CDR3 totals 15 residues. V lost 5 bases to trimming and J lost 6 bases, with 16 bases between them. A remark on this clone: As yet, its antigen is unknown.

Generated by immunoSEQ multiplex PCR, the TCRdb table keeps only in-frame clones and is missing some. The repertoire holds over 120,000 clones, with roughly three quarters as singletons. Findings of the study overall: With treatment, public clonotypes, which were uncommon, either contracted or remained stable. Sampling times, which were not matched between the groups, differed between sustained-remission patients and progressing patients. At ibrutinib response, clonality increased, and at progression it declined back toward baseline.

V gene TRBV7-9 combines with J gene TRBJ1-4; D is perhaps TRBD1 (6 bases). The input for sequencing was PBMCs, taken after 24 months of ibrutinib treatment. The TCR comes from a human donor with chronic lymphocytic leukemia. The CDR3 spells CASSLGTTGYEKLFF. The CDR3, as DNA: TGTGCCAGCAGCCTCGGGACAACGGGATATGAAAAACTGTTTTTT.